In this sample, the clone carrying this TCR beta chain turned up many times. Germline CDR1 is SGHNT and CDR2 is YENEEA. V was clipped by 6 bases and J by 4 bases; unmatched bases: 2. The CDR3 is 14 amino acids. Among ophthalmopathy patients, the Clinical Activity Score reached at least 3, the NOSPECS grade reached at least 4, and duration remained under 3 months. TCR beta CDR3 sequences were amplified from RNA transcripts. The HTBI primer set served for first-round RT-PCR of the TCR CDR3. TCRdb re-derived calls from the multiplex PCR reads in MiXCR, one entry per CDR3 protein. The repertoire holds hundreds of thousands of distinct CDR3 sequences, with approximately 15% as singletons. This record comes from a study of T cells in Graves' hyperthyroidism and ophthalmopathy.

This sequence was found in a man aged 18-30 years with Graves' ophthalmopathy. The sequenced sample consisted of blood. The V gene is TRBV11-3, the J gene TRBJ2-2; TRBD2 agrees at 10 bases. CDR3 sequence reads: CASSIAGGTGELFF. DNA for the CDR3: TGTGCCAGCAGTATAGCGGGGGGCACCGGGGAGCTGTTTTTT.